The entry below describes one TCR beta chain. The sample originates from a study of T-cell memory formation after mild COVID-19. The CDR3 length is 13 residues. CDR1 and CDR2 (germline): SGHVS, FQNEAQ. Trimming stripped 1 base from V and 4 bases from J, with 6 bases between. TCRdb passed the 5' RACE reads through MiXCR, listing each CDR3 protein once. The table has 300,000 to 350,000 distinct CDR3 sequences, approximately 15% seen once. What was sequenced was PBMCs or a T cell subset sorted from them (not recorded which). The rearrangement joins TRBV7-8 to TRBJ2-3; D ambiguous. The source is a man aged 18 to 35 who had mild COVID-19 (a few samples of this study predate the infection). Cell type and time point are not known. The CDR3 coding sequence is TGTGCCAGCAGCTTAGGGCTATCAGATACGCAGTATTTT. It is translated as CASSLGLSDTQYF.